What follows describes a single TCR beta chain. Its antigen is unidentified. The trim removed 3 bases at V and 2 bases at J, leaving 10 bases unmatched. Germline V lookup: CDR1 MNHNS, CDR2 SASEGT. CDR3 length: 17 amino acids. The entry originates in a study of T cell responses to AZD1222 COVID-19 vaccine. Overall study: Second doses were pooled across both intervals (about 4 or about 12 weeks). Study-wide points: Among spike-specific TCRs, nearly half reportedly target unmutated variant regions. At study baseline, merely roughly 6 AZD1222 recipients were seropositive. White British ancestry dominated among donors, who included more females, and clonal diversity was possibly underestimated.

This table comes from immunoSEQ multiplex PCR, and its TCRdb copy is limited to in-frame clones, with some not included. The repertoire has under 110,000 clones, around nine tenths of them found once; the top ten carry 1.3%. The specimen was peripheral blood, collected on day 0 of AZD1222 vaccination. The gene calls are TRBV6-1 and TRBJ1-5, with TRBD1 identical over 7 bases. This clonotype originated in an adult in good health. The CDR3: CASSDRRQGYGNQPQHF. The CDR3 region has the DNA TGTGCCAGCAGTGACCGCCGACAGGGTTATGGCAATCAGCCCCAGCATTTT.